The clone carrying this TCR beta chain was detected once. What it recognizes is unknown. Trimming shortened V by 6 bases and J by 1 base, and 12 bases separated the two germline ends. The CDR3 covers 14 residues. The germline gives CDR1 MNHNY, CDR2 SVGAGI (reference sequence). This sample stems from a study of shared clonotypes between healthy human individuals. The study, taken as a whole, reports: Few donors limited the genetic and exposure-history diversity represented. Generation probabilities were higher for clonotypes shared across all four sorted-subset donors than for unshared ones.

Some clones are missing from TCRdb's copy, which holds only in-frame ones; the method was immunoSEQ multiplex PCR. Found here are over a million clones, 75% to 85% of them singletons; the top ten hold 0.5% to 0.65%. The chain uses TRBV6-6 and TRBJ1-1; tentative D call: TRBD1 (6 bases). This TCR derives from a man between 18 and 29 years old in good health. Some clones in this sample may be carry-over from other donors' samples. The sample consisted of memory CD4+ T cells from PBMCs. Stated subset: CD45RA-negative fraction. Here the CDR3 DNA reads TGTGCCAGCAGATCAACAGGGACGAACACTGAAGCTTTCTTT. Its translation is CASRSTGTNTEAFF.